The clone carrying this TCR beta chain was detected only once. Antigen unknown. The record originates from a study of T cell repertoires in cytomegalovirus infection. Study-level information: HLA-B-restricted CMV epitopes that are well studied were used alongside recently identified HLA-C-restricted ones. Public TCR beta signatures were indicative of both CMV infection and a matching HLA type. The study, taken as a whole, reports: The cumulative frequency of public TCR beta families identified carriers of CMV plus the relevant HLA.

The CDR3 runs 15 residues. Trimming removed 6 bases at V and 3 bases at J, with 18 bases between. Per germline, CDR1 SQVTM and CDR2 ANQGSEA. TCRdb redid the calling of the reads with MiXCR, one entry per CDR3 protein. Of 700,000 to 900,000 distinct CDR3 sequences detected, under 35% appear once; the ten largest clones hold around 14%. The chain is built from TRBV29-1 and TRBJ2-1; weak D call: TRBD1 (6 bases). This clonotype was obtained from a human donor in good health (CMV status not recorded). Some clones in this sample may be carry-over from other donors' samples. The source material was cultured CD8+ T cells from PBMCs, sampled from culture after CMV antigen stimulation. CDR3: CSVAATGDFYNEQFF. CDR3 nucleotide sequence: TGCAGCGTCGCCGCGACAGGTGACTTCTACAATGAGCAGTTCTTC.